This is a list of T cell receptor beta chains from one sample in a study of T cells after yellow fever vaccination. TCRdb reprocessed the 5' RACE reads with MiXCR, giving one entry per CDR3 protein. The table lists a few hundred thousand distinct CDR3 sequences, 8% to 10% of them singletons. The specimen was PBMCs, collected on the day of the first yellow fever vaccination. Every receptor here comes from a man aged 18 to 30 who received the YFV17D yellow fever vaccine. The CDR3 runs from the conserved cysteine through the conserved F or W. The D gene is left open where the match is weak. Clone size is shown for a subset of rows, as once, few, many or a class of expanded clone.

>.|TRBJ2-2|.|TRBV29-1
CSVAAQLNTGELFF
TGCAGCGTTGCAGCCCAGTTAAACACCGGGGAGCTGTTTTTT
>.|TRBJ1-5|.|TRBV9
CASIAGTRTNQPQHF
TGTGCCAGCATCGCAGGGACTCGTACCAATCAGCCCCAGCATTTT
>few|TRBJ1-2|.|TRBV5-4
CASSLGQEIYGYTF
TGTGCCAGCAGCTTGGGTCAGGAGATCTATGGCTACACCTTC
>.|TRBJ2-1|TRBD2|TRBV5-1
CASSMPGGDNNEQFF
TGCGCCAGCAGCATGCCGGGGGGTGATAACAATGAGCAGTTCTTC
>few|TRBJ1-2|.|TRBV28
CASSLEQVNYGYTF
TGTGCCAGCAGTTTAGAGCAGGTTAACTATGGCTACACCTTC
>.|TRBJ1-5|.|TRBV2
CASSGRGNSNQPQHF
TGTGCCAGCAGTGGAAGGGGTAATAGCAATCAGCCCCAGCATTTT
>once|TRBJ2-1|TRBD1|TRBV5-1
CASSRSGDRGYNEQFF
TGCGCCAGCAGCAGGAGCGGGGACAGGGGCTATAATGAGCAGTTCTTC
>.|TRBJ1-6|TRBD1|TRBV18
CASSINRGNNSPLHF
TGTGCCAGCTCGATTAACAGGGGCAATAATTCACCCCTCCACTTT
>few|TRBJ1-5|TRBD1|TRBV6-5
CASSYSGQGDQPQHF
TGTGCCAGCAGTTACTCGGGACAGGGGGATCAGCCCCAGCATTTT
>few|TRBJ2-1|TRBD2|TRBV4-1
CASSLGTRRRHEQFF
TGCGCCAGCAGCCTCGGGACTAGGCGACGGCATGAGCAGTTCTTC
>.|TRBJ2-7|.|TRBV20-1
CSAPGTTPYEQYF
TGCAGTGCTCCGGGGACAACCCCCTACGAGCAGTACTTC
>few|TRBJ2-1|.|TRBV6-2/TRBV6-3
CASSYPEQAHEQFF
TGTGCCAGCAGTTACCCTGAACAGGCCCATGAGCAGTTCTTC
>few|TRBJ2-7|.|TRBV12-3/TRBV12-4
CASSLRRSSYEQYF
TGTGCCAGCAGTTTGAGGCGGTCTTCCTACGAGCAGTACTTC
>few|TRBJ2-1|.|TRBV6-2/TRBV6-3
CASSYWGEQFF
TGTGCCAGCAGTTACTGGGGTGAGCAGTTCTTC
>few|TRBJ2-3|TRBD2|TRBV4-3
CASSPGLAGVADTQYF
TGCGCCAGCAGCCCGGGACTAGCGGGGGTCGCAGATACGCAGTATTTT
>few|TRBJ2-2|.|TRBV9
CASPLPGLNTGELFF
TGTGCCTCTCCACTCCCGGGACTGAACACCGGGGAGCTGTTTTTT
>.|TRBJ2-3|.|TRBV5-6
CATQDSYTDTQYF
TGTGCCACTCAGGACTCCTACACAGATACGCAGTATTTT
>many|TRBJ1-5|.|TRBV12-3/TRBV12-4
CASSLTASNQPQHF
TGTGCCAGCAGTTTAACGGCTAGCAATCAGCCCCAGCATTTT
>few|TRBJ2-5|TRBD1|TRBV20-1
CSAGGQGLETQYF
TGCAGTGCTGGGGGACAGGGGTTAGAGACCCAGTACTTC
>.|TRBJ2-1|.|TRBV7-2
CASSFFTRDREQFF
TGTGCCAGCAGCTTTTTCACCAGGGACCGTGAGCAGTTCTTC
>.|TRBJ2-1|TRBD2|TRBV11-2
CASSLLRSRLAGDPYNEQFF
TGTGCCAGCAGCTTACTTCGATCCCGACTAGCGGGGGACCCCTACAATGAGCAGTTCTTC
>few|TRBJ2-6|TRBD1|TRBV7-2
CASRPGTGIAGANVLTF
TGTGCCAGCAGGCCCGGGACAGGGATTGCTGGGGCCAACGTCCTGACTTTC
>few|TRBJ1-1|TRBD1|TRBV6-5
CASSHPTGGGGEAFF
TGTGCCAGCAGTCACCCTACAGGGGGCGGGGGTGAAGCTTTCTTT
>many|TRBJ1-5|.|TRBV7-6
CASSLELNQPQHF
TGTGCCAGCAGCTTAGAGCTGAATCAGCCCCAGCATTTT